This TCR beta chain was recorded in a study of blood T cell repertoires in COVID-19. Study summary: The origin of the acute and convalescent COVID-19 samples was the United States, Italy and Spain. PBMCs, B-cell-depleted T cells, or T cells were the source of the cDNA or gDNA that made up the material.

Method: immunoSEQ multiplex PCR; TCRdb's copy keeps in-frame clones and lacks some. The data show some 130,000 clones, with 85% to 90% seen just once and about 2.5% held by the top ten. CDR1 is SGHRS, CDR2 YFSETQ, per germline. The ends were cut back, 5 bases at V and 5 bases at J, with 8 bases in the middle. The CDR3 sequence is 12 residues long. What was sequenced was peripheral blood. The rearrangement uses TRBV5-1 and TRBJ2-4; D remains unclear. The TCR sequence derives from a man aged 45 to 65 with active COVID-19. CDR3 coding DNA: TGCGCCAGCAGTTGGCCCCAAAACATTCAGTACTTC. Protein: CASSWPQNIQYF.